This T cell receptor beta chain was captured by sequencing in a study of blood T cell repertoires in COVID-19. Study at large: Material from acute and convalescent COVID-19 was sourced from the United States, Italy and Spain. PBMCs, B-cell-depleted T cells, or T cells were the source of the cDNA or gDNA that made up the material.

This clone was counted a single time. The CDR3 length is 14 residues. The V gene lost 4 bases and the J gene lost 1 base, with 9 bases spanning the gap. The germline V gene encodes CDR1 SGHNT and CDR2 YYREEE (reference sequence). Per the authors' pipeline: From reference gene primer amplification, estimates of nucleated cell counts were derived. Repertoires were generated with immunoSEQ multiplex PCR, while TCRdb's copy carries only in-frame clones and drops some. For V, J and clone size, that table is used; D and trimming come from the DNA. This sample yields about 140,000 clones, of which around 89% are seen a single time; approximately 10% belongs to the top ten.

The sequenced sample consisted of peripheral blood. The TCR originated in an elderly woman with acute or convalescent COVID-19. V usage is TRBV5-4 and J usage is TRBJ1-5; possible D gene TRBD1, 6 bases. CDR3 region: CASSAGVSNQPQHF. CDR3 in DNA: TGTGCCAGCAGCGCAGGGGTAAGCAATCAGCCCCAGCATTTT.